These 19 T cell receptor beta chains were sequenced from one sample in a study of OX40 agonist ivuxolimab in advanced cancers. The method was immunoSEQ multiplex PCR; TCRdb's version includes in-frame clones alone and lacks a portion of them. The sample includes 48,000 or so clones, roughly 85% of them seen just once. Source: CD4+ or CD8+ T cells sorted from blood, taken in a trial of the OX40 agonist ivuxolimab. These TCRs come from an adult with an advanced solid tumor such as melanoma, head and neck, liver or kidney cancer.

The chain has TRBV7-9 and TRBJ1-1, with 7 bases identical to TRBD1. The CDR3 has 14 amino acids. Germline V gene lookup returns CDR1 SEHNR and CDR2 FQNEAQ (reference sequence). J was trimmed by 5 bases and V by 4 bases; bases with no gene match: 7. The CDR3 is CASSSKGARTEAFF. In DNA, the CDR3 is TGTGCCAGCAGCTCGAAGGGGGCGCGGACTGAAGCTTTCTTT.

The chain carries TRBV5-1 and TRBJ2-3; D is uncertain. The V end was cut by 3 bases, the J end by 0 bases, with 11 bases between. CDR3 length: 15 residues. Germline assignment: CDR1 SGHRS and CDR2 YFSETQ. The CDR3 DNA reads TGCGCCAGCAGCTCGGACGGCTTGAGCACAGATACGCAGTATTTT. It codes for CASSSDGLSTDTQYF.

DNA for the CDR3: TGTGCCAGCAGCGCCGGGACTAGCGGCCAAGAGACCCAGTACTTC. Its protein is CASSAGTSGQETQYF. The chain employs TRBV11-1 and TRBJ2-5, with 11 bases fitting TRBD2. The CDR3 has 15 amino acids. V lost 5 bases to trimming and J lost 1 base; unmatched junction nucleotides: 3. Germline CDR1 and CDR2: SGHAT and FQDESV (reference sequence).

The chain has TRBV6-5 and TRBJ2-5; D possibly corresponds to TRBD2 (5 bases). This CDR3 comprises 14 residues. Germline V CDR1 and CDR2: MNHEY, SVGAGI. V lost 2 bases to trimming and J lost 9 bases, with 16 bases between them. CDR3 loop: CASSYEGSSGAQYF. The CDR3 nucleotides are TGTGCCAGCAGTTACGAGGGAAGCTCTGGGGCCCAGTACTTC.

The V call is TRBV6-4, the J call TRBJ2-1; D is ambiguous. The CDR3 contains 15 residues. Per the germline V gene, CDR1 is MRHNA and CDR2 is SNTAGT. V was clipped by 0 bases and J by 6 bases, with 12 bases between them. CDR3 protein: CASSDSIGQVNEQFF. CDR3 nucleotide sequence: TGTGCCAGCAGTGACTCTATAGGGCAGGTCAATGAGCAGTTCTTC.

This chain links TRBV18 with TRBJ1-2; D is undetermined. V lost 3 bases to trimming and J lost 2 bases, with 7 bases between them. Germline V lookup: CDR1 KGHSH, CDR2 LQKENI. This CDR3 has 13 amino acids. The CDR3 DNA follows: TGTGCCAGCTCACCGGAACAGAACTATGGCTACACCTTC. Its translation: CASSPEQNYGYTF.

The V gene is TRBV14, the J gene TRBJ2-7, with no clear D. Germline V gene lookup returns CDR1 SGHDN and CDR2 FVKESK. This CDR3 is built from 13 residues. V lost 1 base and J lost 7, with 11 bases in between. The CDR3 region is CASSQVDLLEQYF. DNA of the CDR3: TGTGCCAGCAGCCAAGTTGACTTATTAGAGCAGTACTTC.

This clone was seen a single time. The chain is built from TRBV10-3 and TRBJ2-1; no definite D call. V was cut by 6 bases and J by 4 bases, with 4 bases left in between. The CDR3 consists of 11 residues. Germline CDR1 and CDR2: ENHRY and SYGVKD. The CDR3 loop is CAISGYNEQFF. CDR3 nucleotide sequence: TGTGCCATCAGCGGGTACAATGAGCAGTTCTTC.

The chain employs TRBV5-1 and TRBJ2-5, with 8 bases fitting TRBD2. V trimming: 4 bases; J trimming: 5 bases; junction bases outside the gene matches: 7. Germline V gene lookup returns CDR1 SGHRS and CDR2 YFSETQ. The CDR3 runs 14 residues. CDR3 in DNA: TGCGCCAGCAGCCCGACTAGCGAGGGGGAGACCCAGTACTTC. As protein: CASSPTSEGETQYF.

As DNA, the CDR3 is TGTGCCAGCAGTTTATCAATATTTCCCTACGAGCAGTACTTC. Translation gives CASSLSIFPYEQYF. V and J are TRBV28 and TRBJ2-7; D is undetermined. This CDR3 is 14 amino acids long. The V end lost 1 base, the J end lost 2 bases, and 9 bases lay between the germline ends. Germline V lookup: CDR1 MDHEN, CDR2 SYDVKM.

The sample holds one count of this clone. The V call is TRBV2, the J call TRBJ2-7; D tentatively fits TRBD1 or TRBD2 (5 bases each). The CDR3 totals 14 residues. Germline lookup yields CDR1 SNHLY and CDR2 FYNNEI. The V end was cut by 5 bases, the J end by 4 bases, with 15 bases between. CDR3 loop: CASSYSRDGYEQYF. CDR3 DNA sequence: TGTGCCAGCAGTTACTCCCGGGACGGTTACGAGCAGTACTTC.

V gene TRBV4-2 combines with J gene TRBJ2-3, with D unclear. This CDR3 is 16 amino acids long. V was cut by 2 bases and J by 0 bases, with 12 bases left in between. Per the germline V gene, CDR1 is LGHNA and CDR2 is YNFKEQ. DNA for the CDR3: TGTGCCAGCAGCCAAAGGTGGCAGACTAGCACAGATACGCAGTATTTT. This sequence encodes CASSQRWQTSTDTQYF.

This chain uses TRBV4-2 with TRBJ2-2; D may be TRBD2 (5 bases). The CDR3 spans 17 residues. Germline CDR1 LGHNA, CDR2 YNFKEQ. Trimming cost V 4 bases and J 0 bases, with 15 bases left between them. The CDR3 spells CASSPAARTANTGELFF. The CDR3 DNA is TGTGCCAGCAGCCCAGCCGCCAGGACTGCGAACACCGGGGAGCTGTTTTTT.

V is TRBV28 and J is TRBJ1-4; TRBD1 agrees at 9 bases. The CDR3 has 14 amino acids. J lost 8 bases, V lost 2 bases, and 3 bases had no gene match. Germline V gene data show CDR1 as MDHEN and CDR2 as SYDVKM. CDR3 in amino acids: CASSLGDRVEKLFF. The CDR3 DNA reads TGTGCCAGCAGTTTAGGGGACAGGGTAGAAAAACTGTTTTTT.

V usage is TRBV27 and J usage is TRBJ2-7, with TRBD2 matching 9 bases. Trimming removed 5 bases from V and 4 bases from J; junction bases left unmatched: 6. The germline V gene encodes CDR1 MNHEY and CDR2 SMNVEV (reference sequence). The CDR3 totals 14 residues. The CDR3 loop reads CASSPLAGEYEQYF. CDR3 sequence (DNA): TGTGCCAGCAGTCCCTTAGCGGGAGAGTACGAGCAGTACTTC.

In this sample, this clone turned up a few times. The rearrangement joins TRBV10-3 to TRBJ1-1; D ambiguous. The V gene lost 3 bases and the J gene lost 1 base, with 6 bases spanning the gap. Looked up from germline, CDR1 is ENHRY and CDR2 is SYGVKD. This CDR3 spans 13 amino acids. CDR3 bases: TGTGCCATCAGTGACAGCTCGAACACTGAAGCTTTCTTT. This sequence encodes CAISDSSNTEAFF.

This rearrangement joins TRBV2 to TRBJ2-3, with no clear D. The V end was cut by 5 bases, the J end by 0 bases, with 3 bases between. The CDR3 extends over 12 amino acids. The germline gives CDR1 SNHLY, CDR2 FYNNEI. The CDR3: CASSFSTDTQYF. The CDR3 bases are TGTGCCAGCAGTTTCAGCACAGATACGCAGTATTTT.

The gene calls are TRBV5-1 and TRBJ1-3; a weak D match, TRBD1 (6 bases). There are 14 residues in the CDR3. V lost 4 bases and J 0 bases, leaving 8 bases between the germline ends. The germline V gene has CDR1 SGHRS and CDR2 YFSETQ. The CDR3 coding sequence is TGCGCCAGCAGCACGGACAGCTCTGGAAACACCATATATTTT. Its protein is CASSTDSSGNTIYF.

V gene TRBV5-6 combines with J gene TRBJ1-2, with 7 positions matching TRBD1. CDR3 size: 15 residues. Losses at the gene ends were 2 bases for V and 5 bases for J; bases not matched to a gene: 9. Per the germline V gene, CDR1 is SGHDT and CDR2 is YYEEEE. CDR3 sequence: CASSFPTGSPYGYTF. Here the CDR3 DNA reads TGTGCCAGCAGCTTCCCGACAGGGAGTCCTTATGGCTACACCTTC. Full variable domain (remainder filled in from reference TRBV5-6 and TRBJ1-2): DAGVTQSPTHLIKTRGQQVTLRCSPKSGHDTVSWYQQALGQGPQFIFQYYEEEERQRGNFPDRFSGHQFPNYSSELNVNALLLGDSALYLCASSFPTGSPYGYTFGSGTRLTVV.